The entry below describes one TCR beta chain. The antigen is unknown. This specimen belongs to a study of CD8 T cells in ankylosing spondylitis. Notes on the study in general: In reactive arthritis synovial fluid and blood, some motif variants had been reported before.

The authors made TCR beta libraries by quantitative 5'-RACE with molecular barcodes. MiXCR, run by TCRdb on the 5' RACE reads, gives a single entry per CDR3 protein. The sample contains roughly 250,000 distinct CDR3 sequences, approximately 9% of which appear only once. The length of the CDR3 is 15 residues. The V end lost 0 bases, the J end lost 5 bases, and 15 bases lay between the germline ends. Germline V gene data show CDR1 as GTSNPN and CDR2 as SVGIG (reference sequence). The receptor's source is a male donor with ankylosing spondylitis or in good health (not recorded which). V usage is TRBV30 and J usage is TRBJ2-3; D tentatively reads TRBD1 or TRBD2 (7 bases each). Material: blood, either unsorted or a sorted T cell fraction (not recorded which). The CDR3 here is CAWSVGRGHLDTQYF. In DNA form, the CDR3 reads TGTGCCTGGAGTGTAGGGAGGGGGCACCTAGATACGCAGTATTTT.